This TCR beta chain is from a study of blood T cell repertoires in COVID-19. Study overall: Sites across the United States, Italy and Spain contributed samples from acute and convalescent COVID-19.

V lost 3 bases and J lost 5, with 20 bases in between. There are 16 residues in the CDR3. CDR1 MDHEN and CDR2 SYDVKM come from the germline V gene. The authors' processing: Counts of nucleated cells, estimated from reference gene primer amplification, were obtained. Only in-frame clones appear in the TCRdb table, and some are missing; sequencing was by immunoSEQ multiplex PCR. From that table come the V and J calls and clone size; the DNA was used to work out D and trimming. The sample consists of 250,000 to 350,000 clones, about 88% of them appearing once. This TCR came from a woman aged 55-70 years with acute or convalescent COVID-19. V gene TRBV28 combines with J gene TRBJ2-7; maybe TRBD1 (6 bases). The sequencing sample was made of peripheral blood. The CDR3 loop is CASSFVWDTTRHEQYF. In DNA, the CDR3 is TGTGCCAGCAGTTTTGTCTGGGACACAACTCGTCACGAGCAGTACTTC.